This entry features one T cell receptor (beta chain) sequence. Produced via immunoSEQ multiplex PCR; TCRdb's table is partial and in-frame only. The table has about 180,000 clones, nearly 90% seen once; the top ten hold 1.1% to 1.5%. The record originates from a study of control samples from healthy donors and cancer patients. Trimming shortened V by 1 base and J by 3 bases, and 16 bases separated the two germline ends. The germline V gene encodes CDR1 SGHVS and CDR2 FQNEAQ. This CDR3 comprises 16 residues. Sequencing was done on a sample of blood. This sequence originates from a woman between 45 and 65 years old in good health. This chain uses TRBV7-8 with TRBJ2-7; D is possibly TRBD1 (6 bases). CDR3 loop: CASSLVRVQGSYEQYF. The CDR3 DNA is TGTGCCAGCAGCTTAGTTCGAGTACAGGGAAGCTACGAGCAGTACTTC.